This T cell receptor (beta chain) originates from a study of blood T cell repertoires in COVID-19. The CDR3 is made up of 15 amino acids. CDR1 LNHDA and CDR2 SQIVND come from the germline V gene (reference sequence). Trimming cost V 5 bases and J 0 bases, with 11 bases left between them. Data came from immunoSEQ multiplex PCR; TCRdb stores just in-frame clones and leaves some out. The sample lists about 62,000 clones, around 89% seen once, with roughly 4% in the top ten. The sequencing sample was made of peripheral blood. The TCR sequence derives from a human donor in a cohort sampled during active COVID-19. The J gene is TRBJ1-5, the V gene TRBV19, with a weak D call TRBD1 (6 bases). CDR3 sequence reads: CASSPQGYSNQPQHF. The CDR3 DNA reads TGTGCCAGTAGTCCCCAGGGGTATAGCAATCAGCCCCAGCATTTT.